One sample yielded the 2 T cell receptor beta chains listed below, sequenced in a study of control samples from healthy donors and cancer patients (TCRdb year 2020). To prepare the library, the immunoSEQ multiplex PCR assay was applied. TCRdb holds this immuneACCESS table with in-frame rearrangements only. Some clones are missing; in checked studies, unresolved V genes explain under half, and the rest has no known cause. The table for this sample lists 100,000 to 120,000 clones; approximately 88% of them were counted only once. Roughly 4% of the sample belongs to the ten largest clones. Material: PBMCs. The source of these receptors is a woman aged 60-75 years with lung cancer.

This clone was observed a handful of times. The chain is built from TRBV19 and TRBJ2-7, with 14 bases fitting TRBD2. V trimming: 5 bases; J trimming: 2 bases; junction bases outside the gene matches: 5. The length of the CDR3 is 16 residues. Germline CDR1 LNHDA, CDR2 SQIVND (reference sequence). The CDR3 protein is CASSVATSGRAYEQYF. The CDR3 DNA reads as TGTGCCAGTAGTGTCGCGACTAGCGGGAGGGCCTACGAGCAGTACTTC.

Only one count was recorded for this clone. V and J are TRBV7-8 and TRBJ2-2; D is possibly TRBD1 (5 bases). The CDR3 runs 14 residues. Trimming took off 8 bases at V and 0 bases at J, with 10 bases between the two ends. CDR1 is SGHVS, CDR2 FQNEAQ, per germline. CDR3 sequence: CASRRDTNTGELFF. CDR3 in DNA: TGTGCCAGCCGCAGGGATACGAACACCGGGGAGCTGTTTTTT.